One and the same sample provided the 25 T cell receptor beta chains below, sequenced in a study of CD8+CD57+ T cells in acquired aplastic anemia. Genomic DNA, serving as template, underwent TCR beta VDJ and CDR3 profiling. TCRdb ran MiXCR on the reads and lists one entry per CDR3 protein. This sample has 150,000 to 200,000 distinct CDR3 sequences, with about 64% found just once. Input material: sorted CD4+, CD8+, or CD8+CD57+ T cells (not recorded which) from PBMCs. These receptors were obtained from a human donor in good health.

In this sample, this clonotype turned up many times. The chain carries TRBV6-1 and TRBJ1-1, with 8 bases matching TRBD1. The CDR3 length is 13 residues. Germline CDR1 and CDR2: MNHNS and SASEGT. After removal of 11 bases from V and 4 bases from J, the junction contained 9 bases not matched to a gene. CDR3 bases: TGTGCCGGGGAACAGGGGGACGCCACTGAAGCTTTCTTT. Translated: CAGEQGDATEAFF.

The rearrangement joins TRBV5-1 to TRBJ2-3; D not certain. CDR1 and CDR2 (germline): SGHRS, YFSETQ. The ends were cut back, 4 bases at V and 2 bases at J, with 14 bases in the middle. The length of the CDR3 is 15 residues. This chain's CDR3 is CASSPDGAATDTQYF. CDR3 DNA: TGCGCCAGCAGCCCGGACGGCGCCGCCACAGATACGCAGTATTTT.

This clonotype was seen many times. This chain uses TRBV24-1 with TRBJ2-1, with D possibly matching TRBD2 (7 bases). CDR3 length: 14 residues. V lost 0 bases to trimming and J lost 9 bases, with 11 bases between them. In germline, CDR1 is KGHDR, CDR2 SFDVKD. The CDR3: CATSDLGAGAEQFF. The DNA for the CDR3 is TGTGCCACCAGTGATTTGGGGGCGGGGGCTGAGCAGTTCTTC.

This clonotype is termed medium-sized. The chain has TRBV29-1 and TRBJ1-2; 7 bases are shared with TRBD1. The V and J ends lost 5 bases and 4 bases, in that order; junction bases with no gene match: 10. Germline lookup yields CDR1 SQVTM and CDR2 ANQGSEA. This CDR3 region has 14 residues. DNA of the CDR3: TGCAGCGTTCGACAGGGAAGGACCGGCTATGGCTACACCTTC. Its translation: CSVRQGRTGYGYTF.

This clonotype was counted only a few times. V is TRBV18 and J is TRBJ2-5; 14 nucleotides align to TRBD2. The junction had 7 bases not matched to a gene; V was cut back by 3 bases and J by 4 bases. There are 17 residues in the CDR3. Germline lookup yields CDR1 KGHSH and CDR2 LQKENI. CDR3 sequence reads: CASSPSTSGRATETQYF. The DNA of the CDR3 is TGTGCCAGCTCACCCTCGACTAGCGGGAGGGCTACAGAGACCCAGTACTTC.

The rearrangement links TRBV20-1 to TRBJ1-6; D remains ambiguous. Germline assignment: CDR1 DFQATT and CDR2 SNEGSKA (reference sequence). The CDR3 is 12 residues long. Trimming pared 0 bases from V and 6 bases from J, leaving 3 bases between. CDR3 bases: TGCAGTGCTAGAGAGGCTAATTCACCCCTCCACTTT. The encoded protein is CSAREANSPLHF.

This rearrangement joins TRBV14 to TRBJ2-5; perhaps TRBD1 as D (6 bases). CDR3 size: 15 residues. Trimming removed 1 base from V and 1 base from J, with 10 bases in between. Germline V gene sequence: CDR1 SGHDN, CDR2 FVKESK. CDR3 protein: CASSQGGTTQETQYF. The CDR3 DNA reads TGTGCCAGCAGCCAAGGAGGGACAACCCAAGAGACCCAGTACTTC.

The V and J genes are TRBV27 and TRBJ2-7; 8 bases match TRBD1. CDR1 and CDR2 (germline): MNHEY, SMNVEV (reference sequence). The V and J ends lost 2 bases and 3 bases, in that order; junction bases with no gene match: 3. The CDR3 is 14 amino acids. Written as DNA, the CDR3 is TGTGCCAGCAGTTTAATTACAGGGGGCTACGAGCAGTACTTC. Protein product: CASSLITGGYEQYF.

The CDR3 here is CASSLATRNTGELFF. The CDR3 region has the DNA TGTGCCAGCAGCTTAGCCACTAGGAACACCGGGGAGCTGTTTTTT. The V gene is TRBV7-2, the J gene TRBJ2-2; D is perhaps TRBD2 (5 bases). The germline CDR1 and CDR2 sequences are SGHTA and FQGNSA. Trimming removed 0 bases at V and 1 base at J, with 6 bases between. CDR3 length equals 15 residues.

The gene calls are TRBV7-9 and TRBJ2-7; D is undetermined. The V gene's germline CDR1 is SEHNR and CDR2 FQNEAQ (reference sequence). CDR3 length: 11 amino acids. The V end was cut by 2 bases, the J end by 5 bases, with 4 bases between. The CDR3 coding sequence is TGTGCCAGCAGCTTAAAGAACGAGCAGTACTTC. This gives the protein CASSLKNEQYF.

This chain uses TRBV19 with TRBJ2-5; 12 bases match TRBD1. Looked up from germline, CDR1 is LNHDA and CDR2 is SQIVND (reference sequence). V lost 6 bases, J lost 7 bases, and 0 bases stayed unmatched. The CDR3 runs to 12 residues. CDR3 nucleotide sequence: TGTGCCAGTAGGGGACAGGGGGCGACCCAGTACTTC. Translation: CASRGQGATQYF.

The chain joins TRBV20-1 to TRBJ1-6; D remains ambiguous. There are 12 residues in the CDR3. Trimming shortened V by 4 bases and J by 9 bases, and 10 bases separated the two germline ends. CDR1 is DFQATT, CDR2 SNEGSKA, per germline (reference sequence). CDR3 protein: CSANGVRSPLHF. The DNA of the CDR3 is TGCAGTGCTAATGGGGTTCGTTCACCCCTCCACTTT.

CDR3 sequence reads: CSAKEPSTDTQYF. In DNA form, the CDR3 reads TGCAGTGCTAAAGAACCCAGCACAGATACGCAGTATTTT. The chain employs TRBV20-1 and TRBJ2-3; D is ambiguous. The germline gives CDR1 DFQATT, CDR2 SNEGSKA (reference sequence). CDR3 length: 13 residues. The ends were cut back, 4 bases at V and 0 bases at J, with 8 bases in the middle.

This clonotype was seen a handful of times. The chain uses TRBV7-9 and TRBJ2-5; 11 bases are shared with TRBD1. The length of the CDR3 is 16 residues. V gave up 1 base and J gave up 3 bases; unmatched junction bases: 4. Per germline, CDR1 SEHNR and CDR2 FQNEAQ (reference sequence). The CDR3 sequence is CASSLGTGGAEETQYF. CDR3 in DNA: TGTGCCAGCAGCTTAGGGACAGGGGGCGCGGAAGAGACCCAGTACTTC.

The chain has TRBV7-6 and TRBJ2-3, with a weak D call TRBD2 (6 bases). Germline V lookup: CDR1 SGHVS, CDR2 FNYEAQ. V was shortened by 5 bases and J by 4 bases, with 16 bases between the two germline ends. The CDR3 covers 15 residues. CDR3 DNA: TGTGCCAGCAGCCCAATCGGGGGAGCGGCAGATACGCAGTATTTT. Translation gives CASSPIGGAADTQYF. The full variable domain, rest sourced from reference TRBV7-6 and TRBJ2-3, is GAGVSQSPRYKVTKRGQDVALRCDPISGHVSLYWYRQALGQGPEFLTYFNYEAQQDKSGLPNDRFSAERPEGSISTLTIQRTEQRDSAMYRCASSPIGGAADTQYFGPGTRLTVL.

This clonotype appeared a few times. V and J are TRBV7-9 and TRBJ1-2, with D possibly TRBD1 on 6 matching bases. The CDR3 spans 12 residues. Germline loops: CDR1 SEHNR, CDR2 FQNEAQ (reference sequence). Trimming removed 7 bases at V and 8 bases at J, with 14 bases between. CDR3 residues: CASNPPGQGYTF. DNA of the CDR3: TGTGCCAGCAACCCCCCGGGACAAGGCTACACCTTC.

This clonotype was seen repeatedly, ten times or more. The CDR3 coding sequence is TGCGCCAGCAGCCAAGAACGAGGGGACACTGAAGCTTTCTTT. This codes for CASSQERGDTEAFF. The V call is TRBV4-3, the J call TRBJ1-1, with a tentative D call TRBD1 (5 bases). Trimming cost V 0 bases and J 3 bases, with 8 bases left between them. This CDR3 comprises 14 residues. CDR1 is LGHNA and CDR2 is YSLEER in the germline V gene.

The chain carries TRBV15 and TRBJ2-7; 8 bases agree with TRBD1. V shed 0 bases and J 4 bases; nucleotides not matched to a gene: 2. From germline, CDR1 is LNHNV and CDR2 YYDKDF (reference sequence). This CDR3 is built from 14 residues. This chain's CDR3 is CATSRDRDRYEQYF. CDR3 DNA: TGTGCCACCAGCAGAGATCGGGACAGGTACGAGCAGTACTTC.

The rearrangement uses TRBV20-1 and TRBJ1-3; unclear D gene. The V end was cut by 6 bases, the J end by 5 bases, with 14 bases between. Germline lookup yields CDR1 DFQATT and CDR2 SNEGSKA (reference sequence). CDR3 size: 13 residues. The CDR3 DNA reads TGCAGTGCCACCCTTAGGACTAGAAACACCATATATTTT. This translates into CSATLRTRNTIYF.

The CDR3 loop reads CSVIRDFLETQYF. In DNA, the CDR3 is TGCAGCGTAATCCGGGACTTCCTAGAGACCCAGTACTTC. The chain is built from TRBV29-1 and TRBJ2-5, with D tentatively TRBD2 (6 bases). V was pared by 6 bases and J by 4 bases, with 15 bases between. This CDR3 has 13 residues. Germline CDR1 is SQVTM and CDR2 is ANQGSEA.

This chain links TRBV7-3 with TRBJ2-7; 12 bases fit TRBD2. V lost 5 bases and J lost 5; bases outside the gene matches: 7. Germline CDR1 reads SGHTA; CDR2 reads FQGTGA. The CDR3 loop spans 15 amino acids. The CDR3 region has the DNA TGTGCCAGCAGCCCCGGACTAGCGGGAACAAACGAGCAGTACTTC. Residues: CASSPGLAGTNEQYF.

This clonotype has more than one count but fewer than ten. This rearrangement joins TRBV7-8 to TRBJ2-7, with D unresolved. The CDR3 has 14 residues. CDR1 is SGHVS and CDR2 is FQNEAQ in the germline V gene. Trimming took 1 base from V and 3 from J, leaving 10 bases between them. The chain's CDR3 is CASSLGTQVYEQYF. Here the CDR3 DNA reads TGTGCCAGCAGCTTAGGAACACAAGTCTACGAGCAGTACTTC. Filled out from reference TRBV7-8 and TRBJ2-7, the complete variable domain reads GAGVSQSPRYKVAKRGQDVALRCDPISGHVSLFWYQQALGQGPEFLTYFQNEAQLDKSGLPSDRFFAERPEGSVSTLKIQRTQQEDSAVYLCASSLGTQVYEQYFGPGTRLTVT.

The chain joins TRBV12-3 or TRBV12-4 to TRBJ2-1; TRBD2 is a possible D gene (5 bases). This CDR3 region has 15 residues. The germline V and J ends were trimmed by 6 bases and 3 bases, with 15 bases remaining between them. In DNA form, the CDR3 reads TGTGCCAGCAGAGAAACTAGGTGGAACTACAATGAGCAGTTCTTC. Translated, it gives CASRETRWNYNEQFF.

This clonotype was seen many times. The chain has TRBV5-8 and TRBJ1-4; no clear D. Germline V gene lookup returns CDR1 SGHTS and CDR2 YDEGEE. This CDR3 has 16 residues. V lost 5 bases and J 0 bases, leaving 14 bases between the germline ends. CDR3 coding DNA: TGTGCCAGCAGACAACTTAGGGTTGCAACTAATGAAAAACTGTTTTTT. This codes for CASRQLRVATNEKLFF.

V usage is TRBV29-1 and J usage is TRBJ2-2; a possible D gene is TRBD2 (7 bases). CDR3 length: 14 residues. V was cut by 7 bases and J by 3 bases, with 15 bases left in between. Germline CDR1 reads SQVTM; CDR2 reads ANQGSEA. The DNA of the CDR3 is TGCAGCGGGGGGAGGGACACTCACACCGGGGAGCTGTTTTTT. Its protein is CSGGRDTHTGELFF.